These T cell receptor beta chains were read from a single sample in a study of T cell responses to AZD1222 COVID-19 vaccine. This table comes from immunoSEQ multiplex PCR, and its TCRdb copy is limited to in-frame clones, with some not included. The sample comprises tens of thousands of clones, 88% of which are singletons, and about 8% rests with the top ten. Sequencing was performed on peripheral blood, taken on day 0 of AZD1222 vaccination. The receptors shown here come from an adult in good health. CDR3s include the opening cysteine and the closing phenylalanine or tryptophan. A D gene is named only where the DNA matches it firmly. Clone size appears in some rows only: once, few, many, or a class for an expanded clone.

length: 14; size: NA; D: NA; V: TRBV20-1; J: TRBJ1-6; CDR3: CSASRDFYNSPLHF; DNA: TGCAGTGCTAGTCGCGATTTCTATAATTCACCCCTCCACTTT
length: 12; size: NA; D: NA; V: TRBV18; J: TRBJ2-1; CDR3: CASSRLDNEQFF; DNA: TGTGCCAGCTCACGACTAGACAATGAGCAGTTCTTC
length: 14; size: NA; D: TRBD1; V: TRBV2; J: TRBJ2-3; CDR3: CASRPGTGGLAQYF; DNA: TGTGCCAGCAGGCCCGGGACAGGGGGATTGGCGCAGTATTTT
length: 13; size: few; D: NA; V: TRBV6-5; J: TRBJ1-6; CDR3: CASSPRENSPLHF; DNA: TGTGCCAGCAGTCCCAGGGAAAATTCACCCCTCCACTTT
length: 11; size: NA; D: NA; V: TRBV6-5; J: TRBJ2-5; CDR3: CASRRGETQYF; DNA: TGTGCCAGCAGACGAGGGGAGACCCAGTACTTC
length: 17; size: NA; D: TRBD1; V: TRBV19; J: TRBJ1-5; CDR3: CASSTGTGTFSNQPQHF; DNA: TGTGCCAGTAGCACCGGGACAGGGACCTTTAGCAATCAGCCCCAGCATTTT
length: 17; size: NA; D: TRBD2; V: TRBV28; J: TRBJ2-7; CDR3: CASSSGTSGRSSYEQYF; DNA: TGTGCCAGCAGTTCTGGGACTAGCGGACGTAGCTCCTACGAGCAGTACTTC
length: 16; size: NA; D: NA; V: TRBV11-2; J: TRBJ2-5; CDR3: CASSLALASTQETQYF; DNA: TGTGCCAGCAGCTTAGCGCTGGCTAGTACCCAAGAGACCCAGTACTTC
length: 14; size: NA; D: TRBD1; V: TRBV2; J: TRBJ1-1; CDR3: CASSGQGADTEAFF; DNA: TGTGCCAGCAGTGGACAGGGGGCGGACACTGAAGCTTTCTTT
length: 13; size: NA; D: NA; V: TRBV6-5; J: TRBJ2-7; CDR3: CASSYSLRAEQYF; DNA: TGTGCCAGCAGTTATTCGCTCAGGGCCGAGCAGTACTTC
length: 17; size: NA; D: TRBD2; V: TRBV4-1; J: TRBJ2-3; CDR3: CASSHKGLASVTDTQYF; DNA: TGCGCCAGCAGCCATAAGGGACTAGCAAGCGTCACAGATACGCAGTATTTT
length: 14; size: once; D: NA; V: TRBV6-2/TRBV6-3; J: TRBJ2-5; CDR3: CASSYRDPQETQYF; DNA: TGTGCCAGCAGTTACCGGGACCCCCAAGAGACCCAGTACTTC
length: 13; size: few; D: NA; V: TRBV2; J: TRBJ2-7; CDR3: CASSQDYRYEQYF; DNA: TGTGCCAGCAGTCAGGACTATCGGTACGAGCAGTACTTC
length: 14; size: NA; D: NA; V: TRBV6-5; J: TRBJ1-4; CDR3: CASSLSTGLEKLFF; DNA: TGTGCCAGCAGCCTTTCGACAGGTTTGGAAAAACTGTTTTTT
length: 12; size: NA; D: NA; V: TRBV7-8; J: TRBJ2-7; CDR3: CASSLLRYEQYF; DNA: TGTGCCAGCAGCCTACTGCGATACGAGCAGTACTTC
length: 19; size: NA; D: TRBD2; V: TRBV4-2; J: TRBJ2-3; CDR3: CASSQHVTSGSGGTDTQYF; DNA: TGTGCCAGCAGCCAACACGTGACTAGCGGGAGTGGGGGGACAGATACGCAGTATTTT
length: 15; size: NA; D: NA; V: TRBV27; J: TRBJ2-2; CDR3: CASRGRSVRTGELFF; DNA: TGTGCCAGCAGGGGGCGGAGCGTAAGAACCGGGGAGCTGTTTTTT
length: 15; size: NA; D: NA; V: TRBV15; J: TRBJ2-1; CDR3: CATSRVGRVSNEQFF; DNA: TGTGCCACCAGCAGAGTCGGCAGGGTATCGAATGAGCAGTTCTTC
length: 14; size: NA; D: NA; V: TRBV6-1; J: TRBJ1-5; CDR3: CASSETGSEQPQHF; DNA: TGTGCCAGCAGTGAAACAGGTTCAGAACAGCCCCAGCATTTT
length: 13; size: NA; D: NA; V: TRBV6-1; J: TRBJ1-1; CDR3: CAISGGMNTEAFF; DNA: TGTGCCATCTCGGGGGGGATGAACACTGAAGCTTTCTTT
length: 15; size: once; D: NA; V: TRBV30; J: TRBJ2-7; CDR3: CAWSKGQIRTYEQYF; DNA: TGTGCCTGGAGTAAGGGGCAAATCCGTACCTACGAGCAGTACTTC
length: 14; size: NA; D: NA; V: TRBV10-1; J: TRBJ2-1; CDR3: CASSEEVVDNEQFF; DNA: TGCGCCAGCAGTGAGGAGGTAGTCGACAATGAGCAGTTCTTC
length: 15; size: few; D: NA; V: TRBV4-1; J: TRBJ1-1; CDR3: CASIDRGSGNTEAFF; DNA: TGCGCCAGCATCGATCGGGGGTCTGGGAACACTGAAGCTTTCTTT
length: 17; size: NA; D: TRBD1; V: TRBV19; J: TRBJ2-6; CDR3: CATWGQVLSSGANVLTF; DNA: TGTGCCACTTGGGGACAGGTACTATCCTCTGGGGCCAACGTCCTGACTTTC
length: 14; size: NA; D: NA; V: TRBV4-3; J: TRBJ1-1; CDR3: CASSQAAVGGEAFF; DNA: TGCGCCAGCAGCCAAGCCGCCGTCGGAGGGGAGGCTTTCTTT
length: 15; size: NA; D: NA; V: TRBV14; J: TRBJ2-7; CDR3: CASSHQRVPPYEQYF; DNA: TGTGCCAGCAGCCACCAGCGGGTCCCGCCCTACGAGCAGTACTTC
length: 15; size: NA; D: NA; V: TRBV10-2; J: TRBJ1-4; CDR3: CASSNSRGYREKLFF; DNA: TGCGCCAGCAGTAACAGCAGGGGCTATCGGGAAAAACTGTTTTTT
length: 12; size: NA; D: NA; V: TRBV3-1/TRBV3-2; J: TRBJ2-1; CDR3: CASSPVGAVQFF; DNA: TGTGCCAGCAGCCCGGTTGGGGCCGTGCAGTTCTTC
length: 15; size: NA; D: NA; V: TRBV18; J: TRBJ1-1; CDR3: CASSPLGRTNTEAFF; DNA: TGTGCCAGCTCACCACTGGGCAGAACGAACACTGAAGCTTTCTTT
length: 12; size: NA; D: NA; V: TRBV12-3/TRBV12-4; J: TRBJ1-4; CDR3: CASSRLGEKLFF; DNA: TGTGCCAGCAGTCGGTTGGGTGAAAAACTGTTTTTT
length: 16; size: once; D: TRBD2; V: TRBV29-1; J: TRBJ2-1; CDR3: CSVEPAGLAAYNEQFF; DNA: TGCAGCGTTGAACCCGCGGGACTAGCGGCTTACAATGAGCAGTTCTTC
length: 14; size: NA; D: NA; V: TRBV5-1; J: TRBJ2-3; CDR3: CASSFLASTDTQYF; DNA: TGCGCCAGCAGCTTTCTTGCTAGCACAGATACGCAGTATTTT
length: 14; size: many; D: TRBD1; V: TRBV20-1; J: TRBJ1-6; CDR3: CSASEGQGASPLHF; DNA: TGCAGTGCTAGTGAGGGACAGGGGGCTTCACCCCTCCACTTT
length: 15; size: NA; D: NA; V: TRBV4-2; J: TRBJ2-1; CDR3: CASSQARTPYNEQFF; DNA: TGTGCCAGCAGCCAAGCTCGGACTCCTTACAATGAGCAGTTCTTC
length: 13; size: NA; D: NA; V: TRBV18; J: TRBJ1-1; CDR3: CASSPPTVMDAFF; DNA: TGTGCCAGCTCACCACCGACGGTAATGGATGCTTTCTTT
length: 16; size: NA; D: NA; V: TRBV11-2; J: TRBJ2-1; CDR3: CASSFRMGPTYNEQFF; DNA: TGTGCCAGCAGCTTTAGAATGGGGCCCACCTACAATGAGCAGTTCTTC
length: 15; size: NA; D: NA; V: TRBV2; J: TRBJ1-2; CDR3: CASSVSFGVNYGYTF; DNA: TGTGCCAGCAGTGTGTCTTTCGGAGTCAACTATGGCTACACCTTC
length: 15; size: NA; D: NA; V: TRBV18; J: TRBJ1-2; CDR3: CASSPSQGFNYGYTF; DNA: TGTGCCAGCTCACCAAGCCAGGGGTTTAACTATGGCTACACCTTC